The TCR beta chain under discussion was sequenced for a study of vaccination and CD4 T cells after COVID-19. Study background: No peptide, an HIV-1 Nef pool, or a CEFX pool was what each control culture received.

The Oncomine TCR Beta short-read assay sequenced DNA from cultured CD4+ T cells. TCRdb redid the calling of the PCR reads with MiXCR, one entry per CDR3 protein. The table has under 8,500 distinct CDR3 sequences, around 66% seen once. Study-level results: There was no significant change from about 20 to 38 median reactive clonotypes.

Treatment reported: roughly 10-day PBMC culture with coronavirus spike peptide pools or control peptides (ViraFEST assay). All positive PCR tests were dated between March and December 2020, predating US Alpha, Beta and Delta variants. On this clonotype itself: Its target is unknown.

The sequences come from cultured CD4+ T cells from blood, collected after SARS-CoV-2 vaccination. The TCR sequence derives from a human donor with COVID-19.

CDR3 sequence (DNA): TGTGCCACCAGTGGGGGCGGGAAGGGGATCAATCAGCCCCAGCATTTT. This translates into CATSGGGKGINQPQHF. The chain has TRBV24-1 and TRBJ1-5; possibly TRBD1 for D (5 bases). The CDR3 is 16 amino acids. Germline V gene data show CDR1 as KGHDR and CDR2 as SFDVKD. Trimming left V 5 bases short and J 3 bases short, with 16 bases between.